A selection of T cell receptor beta chains follows, all from one sample in a study of shared clonotypes between healthy human individuals. Sequenced by immunoSEQ multiplex PCR; TCRdb stores in-frame clones only, minus some. Seen here are approximately 2.5 million clones, over 85% observed once, and the top ten hold over 0.12%. Sequences were obtained from naive CD4+ T cells sorted from blood. The origin of the receptors is a man younger than 35 in good health. Each CDR3 is given with its conserved first and last residue. Clone size is stated in some rows and not others, as once, few, many or a class when expanded.

size | V | CDR3
- | TRBV5-1 | CASSSTGNMNTEAFF
- | TRBV5-6 | CASSFRNGYTF
- | TRBV27 | CASSLRLAVNYEQYF
- | TRBV20-1 | CSARPLEQYF
- | TRBV2 | CASRAHPADTQYF
- | TRBV7-9 | CASSRSGTANYGYTF
- | TRBV4-1 | CASSQDLDTQYF
- | TRBV21-1 | CASSPVRGQPQHF
once | TRBV30 | CAWSESGVTVHEQYF
- | TRBV4-3 | CASSHAEGTGELFF
- | TRBV19 | CASSIQQNSPLHF
- | TRBV30 | CAWSPSGLTVKYF
- | TRBV11-2 | CASRGVWGKALNTEAFF
few | TRBV2 | CASTSGAGRYEQYF
- | TRBV6-5 | CASTRGNSGANVLTF
- | TRBV6-1 | CASSRGYGYTF
- | TRBV2 | CASRVTSGTAETQYF
- | TRBV30 | CAWSARQGSGNTIYF
few | TRBV10-1 | CASSEGGSYEQYF
- | TRBV14 | CASSGILLALHF
- | TRBV19 | CASRGRGYEQYF
- | TRBV7-7 | CASSQGTSNEQFF
- | TRBV11-2 | CASSLYRGPGTGELFF
- | TRBV4-2 | CASSQGGHNEQFF
- | TRBV6-4 | CASSDHGLGGNSPLHF
once | TRBV7-9 | CASSLLHGVYEQYF
- | TRBV6-1 | CASSEGINPSYEQYF
- | TRBV7-8 | CASSPGVGETYEQYF
- | TRBV7-2 | CASSVSGTGGDGYTF
- | TRBV2 | CASMQGTGINYGYTF
once | TRBV5-8 | CASSQGTGADEKLFF
few | TRBV18 | CASSPGNGNQPQHF
- | TRBV18 | CASSPRLPQGTPDQQYF